This paragraph covers one T cell receptor beta chain sequence. Its antigen is unknown. The germline gives CDR1 SQVTM, CDR2 ANQGSEA. There are 14 residues in the CDR3. Between the trimmed V and J ends, which lost 3 bases and 1 base, there was a span of 12 bases. This record belongs to a study of T cell responses to AZD1222 COVID-19 vaccine. Study outcomes and limitations: Spike was spanned by vaccine-associated CD4 TCRs, which were dominant at 160-218 and 743-854.

The method was immunoSEQ multiplex PCR; TCRdb's version includes in-frame clones alone and lacks a portion of them. The sample includes about 93,000 clones, approximately 90% of them seen just once. Sequencing used peripheral blood, obtained 28 days after the second AZD1222 dose. This chain links TRBV29-1 with TRBJ1-1, with a possible D match to TRBD1 (5 bases). The clonotype was recovered from an adult who received the AZD1222 COVID-19 vaccine. The CDR3 loop reads CSVEGGRGNTEAFF. The CDR3 nucleotides are TGCAGCGTTGAGGGGGGGAGGGGGAACACTGAAGCTTTCTTT. The full variable domain, with the rest looked up from reference TRBV29-1 and TRBJ1-1, is SAVISQKPSRDICQRGTSLTIQCQVDSQVTMMFWYRQQPGQSLTLIATANQGSEATYESGFVIDKFPISRPNLTFSTLTVSNMSPEDSSIYLCSVEGGRGNTEAFFGQGTRLTVV.